This TCR beta chain is from a study of T cells after yellow fever vaccination. TCRdb recomputed calls from the 5' RACE reads with MiXCR, one row per CDR3 protein. The sample gives around 53,000 distinct CDR3 sequences, more than 6.5% of which show up once; 20% to 25% is in the top ten. CDR3 length equals 14 residues. Deletions cut 6 bases from V and 4 bases from J, with 15 bases between. The table lists this clonotype with a few counts. The source of this sequence is a man aged 18-30 years who received the YFV17D yellow fever vaccine. The material was CD8+ T cells not binding an NS4B(214-222) dextramer, sorted from PBMCs, obtained around 45 days after the first yellow fever vaccination. The J gene is TRBJ1-2, the V gene TRBV12-3 or TRBV12-4; the D gene is possibly TRBD1 (5 bases). DNA of the CDR3: TGTGCCAGCAGCGGGGGGGGGAGGATCTATGGCTACACCTTC. Amino acid sequence: CASSGGGRIYGYTF.